This T cell receptor beta chain was profiled in a study of chemoradiotherapy in HPV16-positive cancers. Across the whole study: Two HPV16-positive patients' cells yielded candidate HPV-specific clones and common motifs.

In its sample, this clone was seen a few times. Its antigen is unidentified. Points from the study as a whole: During treatment, candidate HPV-specific clones and E7-related motifs expanded in tumor.

The method was immunoSEQ multiplex PCR; TCRdb's version includes in-frame clones alone and lacks a portion of them. The sample lists about 7,800 clones, around two thirds seen once, with 25% to 40% in the top ten. Losses at the gene ends were 5 bases for V and 2 bases for J; bases not matched to a gene: 9. This CDR3 has 15 residues. Germline V gives CDR1 SSHAT, CDR2 FNYEAQ (reference sequence). This material was acquired from a patient who underwent chemoradiotherapy. The rearrangement uses TRBV7-7 and TRBJ2-7, with TRBD2 identical over 7 bases. The receptor's source is a human donor with HPV-associated anogenital cancer. For the CDR3, the DNA is TGTGCCAGCAGCCCCTCAGCGGGAACCCCCTACGAGCAGTACTTC. It translates to CASSPSAGTPYEQYF.